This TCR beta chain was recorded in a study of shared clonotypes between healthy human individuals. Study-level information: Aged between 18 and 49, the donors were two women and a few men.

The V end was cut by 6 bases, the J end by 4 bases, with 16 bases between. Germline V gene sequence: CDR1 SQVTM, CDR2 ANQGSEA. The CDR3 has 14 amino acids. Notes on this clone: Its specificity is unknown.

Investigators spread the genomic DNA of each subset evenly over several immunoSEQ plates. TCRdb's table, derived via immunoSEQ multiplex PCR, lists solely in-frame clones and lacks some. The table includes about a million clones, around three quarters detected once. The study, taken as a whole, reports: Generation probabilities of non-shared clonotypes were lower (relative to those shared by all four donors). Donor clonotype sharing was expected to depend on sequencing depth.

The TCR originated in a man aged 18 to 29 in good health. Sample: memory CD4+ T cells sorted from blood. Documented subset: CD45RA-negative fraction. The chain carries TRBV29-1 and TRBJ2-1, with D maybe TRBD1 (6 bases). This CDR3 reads CSVKTGRNYNEQFF. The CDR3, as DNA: TGCAGCGTCAAAACAGGGAGAAATTACAATGAGCAGTTCTTC.